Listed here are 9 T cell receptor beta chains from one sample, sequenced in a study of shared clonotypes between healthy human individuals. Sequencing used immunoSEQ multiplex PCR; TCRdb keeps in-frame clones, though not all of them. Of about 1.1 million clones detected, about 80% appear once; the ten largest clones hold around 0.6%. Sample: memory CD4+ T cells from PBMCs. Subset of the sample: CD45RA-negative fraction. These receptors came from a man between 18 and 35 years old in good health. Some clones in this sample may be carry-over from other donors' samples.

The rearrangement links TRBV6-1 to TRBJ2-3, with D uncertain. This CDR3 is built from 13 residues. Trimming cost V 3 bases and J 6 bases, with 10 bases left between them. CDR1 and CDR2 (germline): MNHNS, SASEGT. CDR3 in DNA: TGTGCCAGCAGTGATGTGGCGATGGATACGCAGTATTTT. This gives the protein CASSDVAMDTQYF.

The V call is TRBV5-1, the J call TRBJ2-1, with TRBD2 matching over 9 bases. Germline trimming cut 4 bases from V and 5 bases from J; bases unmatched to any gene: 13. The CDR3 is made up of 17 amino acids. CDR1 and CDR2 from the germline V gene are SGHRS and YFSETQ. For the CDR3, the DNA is TGCGCCAGCAGCCCCCAGCAACTTAGCGGGGGCGACAATGAGCAGTTCTTC. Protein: CASSPQQLSGGDNEQFF.

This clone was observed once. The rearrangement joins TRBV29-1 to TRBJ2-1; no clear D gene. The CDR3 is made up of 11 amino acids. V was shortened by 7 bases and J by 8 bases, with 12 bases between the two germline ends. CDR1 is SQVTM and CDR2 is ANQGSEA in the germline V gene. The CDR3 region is CSGSRTDEQFF. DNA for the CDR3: TGCAGCGGTTCCAGGACCGATGAGCAGTTCTTC.

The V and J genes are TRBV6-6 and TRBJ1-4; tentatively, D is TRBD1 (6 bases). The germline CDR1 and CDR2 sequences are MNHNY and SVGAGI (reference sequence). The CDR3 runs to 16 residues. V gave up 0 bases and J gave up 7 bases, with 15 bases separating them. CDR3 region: CASSYSRWGRGEKLFF. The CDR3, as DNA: TGTGCCAGCAGTTACTCGAGATGGGGGCGCGGTGAAAAACTGTTTTTT.

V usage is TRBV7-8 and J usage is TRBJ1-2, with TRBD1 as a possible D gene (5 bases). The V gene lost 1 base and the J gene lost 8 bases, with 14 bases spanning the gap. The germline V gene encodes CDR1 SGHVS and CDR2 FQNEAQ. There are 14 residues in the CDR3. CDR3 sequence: CASSLGGTGRGYTF. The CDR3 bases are TGTGCCAGCAGCTTAGGCGGGACGGGTCGGGGCTACACCTTC.

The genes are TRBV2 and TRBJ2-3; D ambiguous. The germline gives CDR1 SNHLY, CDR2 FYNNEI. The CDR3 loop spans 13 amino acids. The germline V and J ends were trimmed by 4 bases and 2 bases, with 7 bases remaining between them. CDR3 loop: CASSARLTDTQYF. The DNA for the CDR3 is TGTGCCAGCAGTGCTCGCCTCACAGATACGCAGTATTTT.

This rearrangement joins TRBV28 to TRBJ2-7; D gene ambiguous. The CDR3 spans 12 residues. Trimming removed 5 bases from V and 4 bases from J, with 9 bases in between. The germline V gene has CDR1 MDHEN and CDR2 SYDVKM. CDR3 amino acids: CASSPRMYEQYF. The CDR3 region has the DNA TGTGCCAGCAGTCCCCGAATGTACGAGCAGTACTTC.

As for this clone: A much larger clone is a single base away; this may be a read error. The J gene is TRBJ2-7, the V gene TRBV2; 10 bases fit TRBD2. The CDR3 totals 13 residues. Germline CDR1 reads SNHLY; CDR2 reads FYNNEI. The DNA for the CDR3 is TGTGCCAGCCTCCAGCGGGAGGGCGGCGAGCGGTACTTC. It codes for CASLQREGGERYF. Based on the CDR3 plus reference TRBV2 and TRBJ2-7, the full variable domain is EPEVTQTPSHQVTQMGQEVILRCVPISNHLYFYWYRQILGQKVEFLVSFYNNEISEKSEIFDDQFSVERPDGSNFTLKIRSTKLEDSAMYFCASLQREGGERYFGPGTRLTVT.

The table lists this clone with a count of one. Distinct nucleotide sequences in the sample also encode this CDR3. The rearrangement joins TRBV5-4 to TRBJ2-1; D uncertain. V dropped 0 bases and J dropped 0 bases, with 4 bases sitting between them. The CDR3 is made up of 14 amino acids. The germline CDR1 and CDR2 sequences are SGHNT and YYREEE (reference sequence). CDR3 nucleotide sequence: TGTGCCAGCAGCTTGGCGGGCTCCTACAATGAGCAGTTCTTC. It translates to CASSLAGSYNEQFF.